This T cell receptor (beta chain) was recovered during a study of sequential checkpoint blockade in melanoma. At the level of the study: First-line arms were nivolumab then ipilimumab, or the reverse, randomized 1:1.

Treatment denoted: randomized to nivolumab then ipilimumab (arm A) or the reverse (arm B). No patient had prior DNA-damaging chemotherapy. Sorted cells were live CD3+CD8+, lacking CD19 and CD56, from PBMCs. This clone was observed a single time. Using immunoSEQ multiplex PCR, the repertoire was profiled, and TCRdb retains in-frame clones only, with some absent. The data show under 9,500 clones, 57% seen once. The sequenced sample was CD8+ T cells sorted from blood (inferred from file names), obtained from a patient given nivolumab and ipilimumab in sequence. This clonotype was sampled from a human donor with melanoma.

In DNA, the CDR3 is TGTGCCAGCAGCTTATATTCATGGGCGGAGCAGTACTTC. Its protein product is CASSLYSWAEQYF. This chain joins TRBV7-9 and TRBJ2-7; no reliable D call. Germline V gene sequence: CDR1 SEHNR, CDR2 FQNEAQ (reference sequence). This CDR3 spans 13 amino acids. The V gene lost 2 bases and the J gene lost 7 bases, with 12 bases spanning the gap.